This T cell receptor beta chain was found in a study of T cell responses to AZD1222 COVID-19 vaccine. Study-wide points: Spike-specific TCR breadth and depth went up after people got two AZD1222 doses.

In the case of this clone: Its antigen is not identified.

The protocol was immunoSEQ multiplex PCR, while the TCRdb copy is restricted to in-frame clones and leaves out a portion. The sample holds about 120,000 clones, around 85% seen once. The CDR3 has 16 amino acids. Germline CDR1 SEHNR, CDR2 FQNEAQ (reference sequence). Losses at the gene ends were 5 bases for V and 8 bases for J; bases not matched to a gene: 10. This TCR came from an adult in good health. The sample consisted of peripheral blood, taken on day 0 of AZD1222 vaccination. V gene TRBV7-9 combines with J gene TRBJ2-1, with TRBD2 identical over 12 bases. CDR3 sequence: CASSPLAGGATYEQFF. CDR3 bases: TGTGCCAGCAGCCCTCTAGCGGGAGGGGCTACCTATGAGCAGTTCTTC.